One TCR beta chain is described in this entry. Its antigen remains unidentified. These data originate in a study of T cell responses to AZD1222 COVID-19 vaccine. Trimming shortened V by 5 bases and J by 2 bases, and 7 bases separated the two germline ends. The CDR3 is 12 amino acids. Germline CDR1 is SQVTM and CDR2 is ANQGSEA. Study conclusions and caveats: A mostly white British donor set with more females was recruited, and clonal diversity was possibly underestimated.

Here immunoSEQ multiplex PCR was the method, and the copy in TCRdb shows in-frame clones only, minus some. The profile shows about 60,000 clones, 84% of them singletons. The material was peripheral blood, obtained on day 0 of AZD1222 vaccination. This TCR derives from an adult in good health. The chain joins TRBV29-1 to TRBJ1-5; D gene unclear. This CDR3 reads CSVSDGNQPQHF. CDR3 coding DNA: TGCAGCGTTTCTGACGGCAATCAGCCCCAGCATTTT. Based on the CDR3 plus reference TRBV29-1 and TRBJ1-5, the full variable domain is SAVISQKPSRDICQRGTSLTIQCQVDSQVTMMFWYRQQPGQSLTLIATANQGSEATYESGFVIDKFPISRPNLTFSTLTVSNMSPEDSSIYLCSVSDGNQPQHFGDGTRLSIL.